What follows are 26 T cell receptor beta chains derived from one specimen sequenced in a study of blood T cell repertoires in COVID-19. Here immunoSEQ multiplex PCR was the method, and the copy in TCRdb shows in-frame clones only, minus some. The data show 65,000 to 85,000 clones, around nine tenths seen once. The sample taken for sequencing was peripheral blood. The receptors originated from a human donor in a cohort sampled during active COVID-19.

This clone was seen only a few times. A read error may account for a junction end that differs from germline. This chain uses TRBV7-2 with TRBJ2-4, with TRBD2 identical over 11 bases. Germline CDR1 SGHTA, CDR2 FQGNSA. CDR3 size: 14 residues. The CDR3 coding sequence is TGTGCCAGCAGCCTAGCGGGAGGTAGAAACATTCAGTACTTC. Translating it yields CASSLAGGRNIQYF.

The CDR3 region has the DNA TGTGCCAGCAGCTTATCAGGGACAGGGGGCTACGAGCAGTACTTC. The encoded protein is CASSLSGTGGYEQYF. This chain links TRBV7-9 with TRBJ2-7; TRBD1 agrees at 11 bases. Germline V lookup: CDR1 SEHNR, CDR2 FQNEAQ (reference sequence). V was clipped by 2 bases and J by 3 bases; unmatched bases: 3. CDR3 length equals 15 residues.

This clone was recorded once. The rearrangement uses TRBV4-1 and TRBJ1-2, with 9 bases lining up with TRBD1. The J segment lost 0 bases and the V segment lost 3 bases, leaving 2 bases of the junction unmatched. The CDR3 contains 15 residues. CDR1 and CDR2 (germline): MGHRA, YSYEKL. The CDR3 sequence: CASSQGQGANYGYTF. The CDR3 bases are TGCGCCAGCAGCCAGGGACAGGGAGCTAACTATGGCTACACCTTC.

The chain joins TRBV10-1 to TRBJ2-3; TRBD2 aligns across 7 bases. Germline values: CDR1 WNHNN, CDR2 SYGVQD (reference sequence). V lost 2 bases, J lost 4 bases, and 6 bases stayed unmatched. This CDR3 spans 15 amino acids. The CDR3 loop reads CASSEGSGLADTQYF. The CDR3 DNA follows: TGCGCCAGCAGTGAGGGTAGCGGGCTCGCAGATACGCAGTATTTT.

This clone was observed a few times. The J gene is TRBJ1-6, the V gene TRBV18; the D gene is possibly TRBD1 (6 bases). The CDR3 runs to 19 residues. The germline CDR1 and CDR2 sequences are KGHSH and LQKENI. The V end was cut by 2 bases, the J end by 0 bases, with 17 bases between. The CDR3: CASSPIGPTGSSYNSPLHF. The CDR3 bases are TGTGCCAGCTCACCAATTGGCCCAACAGGGAGCTCCTATAATTCACCCCTCCACTTT. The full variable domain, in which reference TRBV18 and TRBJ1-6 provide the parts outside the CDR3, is NAGVMQNPRHLVRRRGQEARLRCSPMKGHSHVYWYRQLPEEGLKFMVYLQKENIIDESGMPKERFSAEFPKEGPSILRIQQVVRGDSAAYFCASSPIGPTGSSYNSPLHFGNGTRLTVT.

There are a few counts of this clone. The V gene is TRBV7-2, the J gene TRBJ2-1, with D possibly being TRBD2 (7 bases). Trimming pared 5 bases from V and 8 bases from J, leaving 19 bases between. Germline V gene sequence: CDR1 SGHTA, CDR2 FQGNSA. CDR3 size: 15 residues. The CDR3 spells CASSQFNQGGDEQFF. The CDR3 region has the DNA TGTGCCAGCAGCCAATTCAATCAAGGGGGGGATGAGCAGTTCTTC.

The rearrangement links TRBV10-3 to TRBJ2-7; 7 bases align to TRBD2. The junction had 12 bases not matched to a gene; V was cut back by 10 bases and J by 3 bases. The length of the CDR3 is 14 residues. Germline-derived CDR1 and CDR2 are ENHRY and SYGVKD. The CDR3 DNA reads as TGTGCCACCCAGCCCGGGACTAACATCTACGAGCAGTACTTC. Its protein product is CATQPGTNIYEQYF.

In DNA form, the CDR3 reads TGTGCCAGCAGCGTACTCCGTAGCTGGGACACTGAAGCTTTCTTT. Protein: CASSVLRSWDTEAFF. J is TRBJ1-1 and V is TRBV7-8; D unclear. Trimming shortened V by 5 bases and J by 3 bases, and 16 bases separated the two germline ends. This CDR3 spans 15 amino acids. Per germline, CDR1 SGHVS and CDR2 FQNEAQ.

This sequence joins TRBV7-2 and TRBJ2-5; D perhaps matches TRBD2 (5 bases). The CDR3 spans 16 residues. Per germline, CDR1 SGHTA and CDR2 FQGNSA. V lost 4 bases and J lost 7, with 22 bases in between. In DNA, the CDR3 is TGTGCCAGCAGCTCCCGGTTCCCTCAAGGGAGTGGGACCCAGTACTTC. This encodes CASSSRFPQGSGTQYF.

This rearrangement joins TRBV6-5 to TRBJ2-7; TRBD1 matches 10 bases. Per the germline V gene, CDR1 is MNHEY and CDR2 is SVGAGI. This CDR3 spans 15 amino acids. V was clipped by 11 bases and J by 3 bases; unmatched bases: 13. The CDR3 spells CAARRSGQGVYEQYF. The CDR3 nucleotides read TGTGCCGCCAGGCGGAGTGGACAGGGGGTCTACGAGCAGTACTTC.

This CDR3 reads CASSFFGSGSSSGNTIYF. DNA for the CDR3: TGTGCCAGCAGCTTCTTCGGCTCCGGGTCCTCCTCTGGAAACACCATATATTTT. This chain joins TRBV5-8 and TRBJ1-3; D is undetermined. V lost 2 bases and J lost 0, with 18 bases in between. This CDR3 is 18 amino acids long. CDR1 and CDR2 (germline): SGHTS, YDEGEE.

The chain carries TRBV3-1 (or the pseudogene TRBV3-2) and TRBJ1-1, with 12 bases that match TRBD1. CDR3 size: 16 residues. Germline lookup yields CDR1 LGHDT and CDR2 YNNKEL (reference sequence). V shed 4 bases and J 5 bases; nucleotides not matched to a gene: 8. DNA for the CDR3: TGTGCCAGCAGCCGAGAGGGACAGGGGGCGAATACTGAAGCTTTCTTT. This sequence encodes CASSREGQGANTEAFF.

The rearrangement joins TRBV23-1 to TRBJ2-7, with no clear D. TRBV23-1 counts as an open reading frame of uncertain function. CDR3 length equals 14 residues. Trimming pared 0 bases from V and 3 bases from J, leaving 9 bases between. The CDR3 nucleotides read TGCGCCAGCAGTCAATCTAACCCCAGCTACGAGCAGTACTTC. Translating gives CASSQSNPSYEQYF.

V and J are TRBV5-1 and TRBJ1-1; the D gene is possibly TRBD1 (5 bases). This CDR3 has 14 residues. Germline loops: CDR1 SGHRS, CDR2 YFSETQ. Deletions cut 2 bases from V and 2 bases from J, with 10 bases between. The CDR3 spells CASSFYGANTEAFF. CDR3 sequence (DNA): TGCGCCAGCAGCTTTTATGGGGCCAACACTGAAGCTTTCTTT.

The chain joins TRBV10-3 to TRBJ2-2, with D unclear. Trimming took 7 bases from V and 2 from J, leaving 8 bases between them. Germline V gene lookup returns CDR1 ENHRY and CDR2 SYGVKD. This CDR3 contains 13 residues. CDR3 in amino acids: CAIMNRNTGELFF. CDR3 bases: TGTGCCATCATGAACAGAAACACCGGGGAGCTGTTTTTT.

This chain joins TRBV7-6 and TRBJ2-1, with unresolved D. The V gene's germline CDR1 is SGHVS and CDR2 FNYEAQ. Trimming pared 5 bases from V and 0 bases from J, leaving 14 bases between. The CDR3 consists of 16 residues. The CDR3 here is CASSARFYSSYNEQFF. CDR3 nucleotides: TGTGCCAGCAGCGCCCGGTTCTACAGCTCCTACAATGAGCAGTTCTTC.

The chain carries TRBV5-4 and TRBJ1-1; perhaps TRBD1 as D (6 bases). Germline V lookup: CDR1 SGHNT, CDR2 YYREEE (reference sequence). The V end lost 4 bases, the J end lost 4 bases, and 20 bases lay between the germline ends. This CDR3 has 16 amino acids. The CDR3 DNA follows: TGTGCCAGCAGCGTACCACAACAGGGCGAATCCACTGAAGCTTTCTTT. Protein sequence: CASSVPQQGESTEAFF.

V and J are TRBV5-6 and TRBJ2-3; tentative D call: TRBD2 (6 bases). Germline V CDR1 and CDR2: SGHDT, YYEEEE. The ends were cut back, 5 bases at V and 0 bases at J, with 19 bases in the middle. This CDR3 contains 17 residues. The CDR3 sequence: CASRSFRGLSSTDTQYF. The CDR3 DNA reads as TGTGCCAGCAGGAGCTTCCGGGGACTCTCTAGCACAGATACGCAGTATTTT.

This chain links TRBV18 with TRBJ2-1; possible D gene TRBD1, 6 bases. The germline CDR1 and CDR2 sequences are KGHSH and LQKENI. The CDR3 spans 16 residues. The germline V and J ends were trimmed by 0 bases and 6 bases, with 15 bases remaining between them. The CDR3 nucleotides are TGTGCCAGCTCACCACCAATCAGGGGCAGAGTCAATGAGCAGTTCTTC. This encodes CASSPPIRGRVNEQFF.

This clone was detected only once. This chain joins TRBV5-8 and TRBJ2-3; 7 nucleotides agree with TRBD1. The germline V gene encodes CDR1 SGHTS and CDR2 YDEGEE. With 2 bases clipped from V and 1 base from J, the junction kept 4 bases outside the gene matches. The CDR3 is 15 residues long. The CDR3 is CASSLVGQRTDTQYF. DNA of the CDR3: TGTGCCAGCAGCTTAGTGGGACAGCGCACAGATACGCAGTATTTT.

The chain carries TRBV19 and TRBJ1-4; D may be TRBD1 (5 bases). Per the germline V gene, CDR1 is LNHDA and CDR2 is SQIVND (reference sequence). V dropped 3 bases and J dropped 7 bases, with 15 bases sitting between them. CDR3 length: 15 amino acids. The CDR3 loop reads CASSIPGQRGEKLFF. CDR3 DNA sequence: TGTGCCAGTAGTATCCCAGGGCAGCGGGGTGAAAAACTGTTTTTT.

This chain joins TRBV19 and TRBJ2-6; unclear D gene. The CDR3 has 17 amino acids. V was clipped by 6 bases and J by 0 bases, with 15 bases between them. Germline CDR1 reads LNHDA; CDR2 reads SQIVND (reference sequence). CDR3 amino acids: CASRSFEHSSGANVLTF. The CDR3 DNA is TGTGCCAGTAGATCGTTCGAACACAGCTCTGGGGCCAACGTCCTGACTTTC.

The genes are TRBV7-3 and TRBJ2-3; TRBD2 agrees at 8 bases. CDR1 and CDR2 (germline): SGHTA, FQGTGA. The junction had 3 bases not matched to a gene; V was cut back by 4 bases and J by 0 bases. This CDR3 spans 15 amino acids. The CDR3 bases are TGTGCCAGCAGCTCGTTAGCGGGGAGCACAGATACGCAGTATTTT. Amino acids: CASSSLAGSTDTQYF.

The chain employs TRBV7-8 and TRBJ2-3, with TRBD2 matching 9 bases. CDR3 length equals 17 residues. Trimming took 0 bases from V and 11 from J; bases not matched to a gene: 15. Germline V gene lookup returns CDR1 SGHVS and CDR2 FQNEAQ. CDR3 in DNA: TGTGCCAGCAGCTTAGCAGGCGGGGGGGCGACAGGATCGGGGCAGTATTTT. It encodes CASSLAGGGATGSGQYF. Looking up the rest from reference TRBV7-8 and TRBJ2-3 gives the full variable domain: GAGVSQSPRYKVAKRGQDVALRCDPISGHVSLFWYQQALGQGPEFLTYFQNEAQLDKSGLPSDRFFAERPEGSVSTLKIQRTQQEDSAVYLCASSLAGGGATGSGQYFGPGTRLTVL.

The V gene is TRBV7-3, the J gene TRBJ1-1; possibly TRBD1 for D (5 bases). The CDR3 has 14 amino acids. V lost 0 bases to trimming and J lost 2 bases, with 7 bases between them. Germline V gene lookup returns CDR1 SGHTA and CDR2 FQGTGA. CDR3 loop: CASSLTGGNTEAFF. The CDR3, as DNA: TGTGCCAGCAGCTTAACGGGGGGAAACACTGAAGCTTTCTTT.

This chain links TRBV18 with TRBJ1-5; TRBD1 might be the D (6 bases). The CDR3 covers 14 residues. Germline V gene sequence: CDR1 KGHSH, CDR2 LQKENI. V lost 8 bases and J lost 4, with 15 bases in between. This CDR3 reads CASAGGAGNQPQHF. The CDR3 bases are TGTGCCAGCGCGGGGGGCGCAGGGAATCAGCCCCAGCATTTT.